The present T cell receptor beta chain was sequenced within a study of shared clonotypes between healthy human individuals (dated by TCRdb to the early 2020s). Some background on the complete study: A couple of women and three men aged 18 to 49 years were included in the cohort. Blood TCR repertoires of roughly five healthy adults were deeply sequenced to estimate repertoire size and the extent of clonotype sharing between individuals. Each donor's leukapheresis produced roughly between roughly 0.85 and 9.5 billion PBMCs. For each donor, three plates each were used for CD4 naive and CD4 memory, two plates were used for CD8 naive, and one plate was used for CD8 memory. Different laboratories and diverse techniques were used to prepare libraries and sequence TCR repertoires, to increase sequencing depth and limit assay-specific biases. The paper as a whole reports these results and caveats: Sampling was restricted to blood, and TCR repertoires in tissues likely differ from the TCR repertoires found in blood. The genetic and exposure-history diversity represented was limited by the small number of donors. Rarefaction of sorted-subset datasets indicated incomplete sequencing despite the large sequencing depth. Naive subsets generally had larger estimated clonotype richness than memory subsets. Pairwise subsampling led to the expectation that sequencing depth would affect the degree of clonotype sharing among donors. Higher generation probabilities were observed for clonotypes shared by all four sorted-subset donors than for non-shared clonotypes. When a handful of donors were compared, the shared fraction of clonotypes was about 5% for naive CD4, 3.5% to 4% for naive CD8, 2.3% for memory CD4, and around 0.37% for memory CD8.

Using the deep immunoSEQ assay, multiplex PCR amplified TCR CDR3 regions from genomic DNA. For each cell subset, the extracted genomic DNA was distributed evenly across all wells of several immunoSEQ 96-well plates, and each plate served as one replicate. Each replicate PCR for sorted subsets received 150 to 250 ng genomic DNA, equal to some 32,000 T cell genomes. Purified libraries were measured with a Qubit 3.0 fluorometer, size-checked on a Bioanalyzer 2100, and measured again with the KAPA Library Quantification kit. Every immunoSEQ 96-well plate was sequenced on a dedicated single-read 150-cycle Illumina NextSeq 550 flow cell. In the paper's pipeline: Because only junctional sequences without quality scores were contained in the immunoSEQ output, filtering matching that applied to full-length reads could not be performed. To assign V/J genes and CDR3, sequences were annotated using PyIR, a Python wrapper for IgBLAST v1.9, with IMGT germline references. Any read was removed if the V/J assignment was weak (E-value above 1e-6), the CDR3 was missing, or the read contained stop codons, out-of-frame junctions, or ambiguous translated residues. V3J clonotypes were defined as sequences sharing the same inferred V gene, J gene, and CDR3 amino acid sequence. The percentage overlap between two repertoires was calculated by dividing the number of shared unique clonotypes by the size of the smaller repertoire. Repertoire richness was assessed with RTK rarefaction, the Chao1 estimator, and Recon v2.1 estimates of unobserved clonotypes. For all TCRbeta clonotypes obtained by the gDNA method from a few donors, generation probabilities were computed with OLGA. TCRdb stores this immuneACCESS table with in-frame sequences only. Part of the clones is absent; in the studies checked, under half of the shortfall reflects unresolved V genes, and no reason is known for the rest. That table furnishes V, J and clone size, whereas the DNA furnished D and trimming. The sample has under 750,000 clones on record, roughly 72% of them singletons. The top ten clones comprise more than 1.5% of the sample.

Donors were healthy HIV-negative adults with no recently reported acute infections or vaccinations. All donors were Caucasian adults living in Nashville, Tennessee, USA. Magnetic negative selection was used to enrich CD4+ T cells, after which naive cells were positively selected on CD45RA and the negative fraction became the memory subset. Blood was obtained by leukapheresis, after which PBMCs were separated by Ficoll-Histopaque density gradient centrifugation and cryopreserved in liquid nitrogen vapor phase. Analytical flow cytometry was used to check the purity and quantity of each magnetically sorted T cell population. Genomic DNA was isolated from each sorted fraction and quantified by UV absorbance on a Nanodrop 2000c. Looking up the germline V gene yields CDR1 SGHAT and CDR2 FQNNGV. The CDR3, cysteine through phenylalanine, is 14 amino acids long. Only the CDR3 region is kept as DNA, spanning 42 bases read in frame from base 1. V is cut by 6 bases and J by 0 bases, and the space between the germline ends is 10 bases.

About this clone itself: No antigen is known for it. No clone much larger than this one lies a single base away; base qualities are absent.

The clonotype comes from a woman in her 30s in good health. The sequence links TRBV11-2 to TRBJ2-3, with TRBD2 perhaps the D gene, on 6 matching bases. Material for sequencing was memory CD4+ T cells sorted from blood. Sample cell subset or site, as interpreted from the label and publication: CD45RA-negative fraction. The nucleotide sequence reads as follows: TGTGCCAGCAGATCCGGGACTAGCACAGATACGCAGTATTTT. Its amino acids are CASRSGTSTDTQYF.